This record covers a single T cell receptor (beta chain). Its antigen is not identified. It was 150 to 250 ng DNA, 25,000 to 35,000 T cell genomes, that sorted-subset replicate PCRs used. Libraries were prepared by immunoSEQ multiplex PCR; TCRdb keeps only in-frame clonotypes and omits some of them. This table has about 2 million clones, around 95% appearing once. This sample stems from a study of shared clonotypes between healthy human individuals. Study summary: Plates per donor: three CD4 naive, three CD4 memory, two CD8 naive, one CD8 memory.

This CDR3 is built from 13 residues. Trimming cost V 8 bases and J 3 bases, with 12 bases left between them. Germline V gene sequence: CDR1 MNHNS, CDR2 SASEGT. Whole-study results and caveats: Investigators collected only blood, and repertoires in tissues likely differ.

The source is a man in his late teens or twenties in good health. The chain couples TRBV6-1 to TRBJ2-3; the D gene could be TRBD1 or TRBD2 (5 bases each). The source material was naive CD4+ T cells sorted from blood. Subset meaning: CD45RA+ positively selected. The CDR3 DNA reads TGTGCCAGCGGGGACCTACTTACAGATACGCAGTATTTT. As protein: CASGDLLTDTQYF.